The 27 T cell receptor beta chains given below trace back to one sample, sequenced in a study of beta chain features in type 1 diabetes. Expressed TCRB transcripts were sequenced because the entire RNA isolate underwent reverse transcription. Sequencing was performed with immunoSEQ multiplex PCR; in TCRdb, only in-frame clones are kept and a portion is missing. There are some 330,000 clones in the sample; roughly 11% occur only once, and around 0.015% lies in the top ten. Source material: naive CD4+ T cells from blood. These receptors all come from a woman under 40 in good health.

This clone was observed a few times. The V call is TRBV10-3, the J call TRBJ2-7, with TRBD1 as a possible D gene (6 bases). Germline CDR1 is ENHRY and CDR2 is SYGVKD. Trimming left V 6 bases short and J 5 bases short, with 11 bases between. The CDR3 contains 12 residues. This chain's CDR3 is CAISSGDDEQYF. CDR3 sequence (DNA): TGTGCCATCAGCTCAGGGGACGACGAGCAGTACTTC.

The table lists this clone with a few counts. The chain recombines TRBV6-1 with TRBJ2-7; TRBD2 matches at 11 bases. This CDR3 comprises 12 residues. The ends lost 9 bases at V and 8 bases at J; junction bases unmatched: 6. Germline V lookup: CDR1 MNHNS, CDR2 SASEGT. CDR3 residues: CASSGTSGKQYF. The CDR3 DNA reads TGTGCCAGTTCCGGGACTAGCGGCAAGCAGTACTTC.

The rearrangement joins TRBV5-1 to TRBJ2-5; 7 bases map to TRBD1. Trimming cost V 2 bases and J 3 bases; bases outside gene matches: 7. Germline-derived CDR1 and CDR2 are SGHRS and YFSETQ. CDR3 size: 15 residues. CDR3 residues: CASSFNSGTEETQYF. In DNA, the CDR3 is TGCGCCAGCAGCTTCAACTCCGGGACAGAAGAGACCCAGTACTTC.

The chain is built from TRBV19 and TRBJ2-7; tentative D call: TRBD1 (5 bases). Germline V gene sequence: CDR1 LNHDA, CDR2 SQIVND (reference sequence). The CDR3 loop spans 12 amino acids. V gave up 11 bases and J gave up 2 bases, with 13 bases separating them. The CDR3 DNA is TGTGCCTGTTCCGACAGAACCTACGAGCAGTACTTC. It yields the protein CACSDRTYEQYF.

With respect to this clone: The junction departs from the called germline gene at one end, perhaps through a read error. The rearrangement uses TRBV4-3 and TRBJ1-2, with 8 positions matching TRBD1. CDR3 length: 14 amino acids. Per germline, CDR1 LGHNA and CDR2 YSLEER. For the CDR3, the DNA is TGCGCCAGCAGCAAAGACAGGGGAAACTATGGCTACACCTTC. Translating it yields CASSKDRGNYGYTF.

This clone was counted between two and nine times. The CDR3 region has the DNA TGTGCCAGCAGTTACTCGCGGCAGGGGGACAATGAGCAGTTCTTC. Translating gives CASSYSRQGDNEQFF. V usage is TRBV6-6 and J usage is TRBJ2-1; 7 nucleotides align to TRBD1. With 0 bases clipped from V and 5 bases from J, the junction kept 4 bases outside the gene matches. The CDR3 contains 15 residues. CDR1 is MNHNY and CDR2 is SVGAGI in the germline V gene (reference sequence).

V is TRBV5-6 and J is TRBJ2-3; the D gene is possibly TRBD2 (6 bases). The germline V and J ends were trimmed by 4 bases and 3 bases, with 21 bases remaining between them. The germline V gene encodes CDR1 SGHDT and CDR2 YYEEEE. The CDR3 has 17 residues. The CDR3 spells CASSRVGTGVRTDTQYF. CDR3 DNA: TGTGCCAGCAGCCGGGTCGGTACGGGAGTAAGAACAGATACGCAGTATTTT.

The gene calls are TRBV4-2 and TRBJ2-1; 11 bases are shared with TRBD2. This CDR3 has 18 amino acids. The V gene's germline CDR1 is LGHNA and CDR2 YNFKEQ. V shed 1 base and J 0 bases; nucleotides not matched to a gene: 5. The CDR3 DNA is TGTGCCAGCAGCCAAGCACCGGGACTAGCGGACTCCTACAATGAGCAGTTCTTC. Translated: CASSQAPGLADSYNEQFF.

This rearrangement joins TRBV9 to TRBJ2-2, with 7 bases that match TRBD1. CDR3 length: 16 residues. The V segment lost 0 bases and the J segment 5 bases; nucleotides outside the gene matches: 7. Germline CDR1 is SGDLS and CDR2 is YYNGEE. The CDR3 sequence is CASSVGGQVSTGELFF. The CDR3 DNA follows: TGTGCCAGCAGCGTAGGTGGACAGGTTTCGACCGGGGAGCTGTTTTTT. Filled out from reference TRBV9 and TRBJ2-2, the complete variable domain reads DSGVTQTPKHLITATGQRVTLRCSPRSGDLSVYWYQQSLDQGLQFLIQYYNGEERAKGNILERFSAQQFPDLHSELNLSSLELGDSALYFCASSVGGQVSTGELFFGEGSRLTVL.

This rearrangement joins TRBV4-3 to TRBJ1-4; D is unclear. With 4 bases removed from V and 10 bases from J, the gap between germline ends came to 10 bases. Germline V lookup: CDR1 LGHNA, CDR2 YSLEER. The CDR3 extends over 12 amino acids. The CDR3 is CASSPPSGKLFF. CDR3 bases: TGCGCCAGCAGCCCACCCTCCGGAAAACTGTTTTTT.

The gene calls are TRBV13 and TRBJ1-1; D perhaps matches TRBD1 (5 bases). Germline-derived CDR1 and CDR2 are PRHDT and FYEKMQ (reference sequence). The CDR3 is 18 amino acids. V shed 5 bases and J shed 2 bases, with 24 bases lying between them. DNA for the CDR3: TGTGCCAGCAGCCAGGGCTCACTTCAACCGGGCGTAAACACTGAAGCTTTCTTT. It yields the protein CASSQGSLQPGVNTEAFF.

In its sample, this clone was seen once. This chain uses TRBV6-6 with TRBJ2-7, with TRBD2 matching 8 bases. CDR3 size: 15 residues. Trimming took 6 bases from V and 5 from J; bases not matched to a gene: 12. The germline CDR1 and CDR2 sequences are MNHNY and SVGAGI (reference sequence). Written as DNA, the CDR3 is TGTGCCAGCAGGAGCTTAGCGGGATCGGGGGACGAGCAGTACTTC. This sequence encodes CASRSLAGSGDEQYF.

The chain recombines TRBV28 with TRBJ1-5, with TRBD1 matching 8 bases. Trimming cost V 8 bases and J 1 base; bases outside gene matches: 7. Germline V CDR1 and CDR2: MDHEN, SYDVKM. The CDR3 has 15 amino acids. The CDR3 DNA is TGTGCCAGCGGACAGGGTTTGAGGAGCAATCAGCCCCAGCATTTT. It specifies CASGQGLRSNQPQHF.

There are a few counts of this clone. V is TRBV9 and J is TRBJ2-2; the match to TRBD2 covers 10 bases. Germline loops: CDR1 SGDLS, CDR2 YYNGEE. The CDR3 is 16 residues long. V dropped 1 base and J dropped 5; count of bases not matched to a gene: 5. CDR3: CASSVNVAGGTGELFF. CDR3 sequence (DNA): TGTGCCAGCAGCGTAAATGTAGCGGGAGGAACCGGGGAGCTGTTTTTT.

The table lists this clone with a few counts. The gene calls are TRBV7-2 and TRBJ1-5; perhaps TRBD1 as D (6 bases). Trimming cost V 5 bases and J 0 bases, with 17 bases left between them. This CDR3 spans 17 amino acids. Germline V gene sequence: CDR1 SGHTA, CDR2 FQGNSA. CDR3 in DNA: TGTGCCAGCAGCCCAGCGACCGGGACAAATAGCAATCAGCCCCAGCATTTT. Translated, it gives CASSPATGTNSNQPQHF. The complete variable domain, with remaining parts taken from reference TRBV7-2 and TRBJ1-5, reads GAGVSQSPSNKVTEKGKDVELRCDPISGHTALYWYRQSLGQGLEFLIYFQGNSAPDKSGLPSDRFSAERTGGSVSTLTIQRTQQEDSAVYLCASSPATGTNSNQPQHFGDGTRLSIL.

This clone was counted only a few times. V usage is TRBV5-6 and J usage is TRBJ2-1; TRBD2 matches at 14 bases. After removal of 3 bases from V and 3 bases from J, the junction contained 5 bases not matched to a gene. This CDR3 has 17 residues. Per germline, CDR1 SGHDT and CDR2 YYEEEE. The CDR3 sequence is CASSSGLAGGYYNEQFF. For the CDR3, the DNA is TGTGCCAGCAGCTCAGGACTAGCGGGAGGCTACTACAATGAGCAGTTCTTC. Variable domain in full (rest from reference TRBV5-6 and TRBJ2-1): DAGVTQSPTHLIKTRGQQVTLRCSPKSGHDTVSWYQQALGQGPQFIFQYYEEEERQRGNFPDRFSGHQFPNYSSELNVNALLLGDSALYLCASSSGLAGGYYNEQFFGPGTRLTVL.

The chain is built from TRBV7-9 and TRBJ2-2; 9 positions agree with TRBD1. V trimming: 11 bases; J trimming: 5 bases; junction bases outside the gene matches: 3. The CDR3 length is 12 residues. CDR1 and CDR2 from the germline V gene are SEHNR and FQNEAQ (reference sequence). The CDR3 spells CADRGTTGELFF. DNA of the CDR3: TGTGCCGACAGGGGGACGACCGGGGAGCTGTTTTTT.

The chain combines TRBV7-2 with TRBJ2-7; 7 bases map to TRBD1. V shed 1 base, J shed 0 bases, and the junction held 3 bases outside the gene matches. The CDR3 has 15 amino acids. From germline, CDR1 is SGHTA and CDR2 FQGNSA. The DNA for the CDR3 is TGTGCCAGCAGCTTAGGGACAGGCAGCTCCTACGAGCAGTACTTC. Translation gives CASSLGTGSSYEQYF.

The CDR3 coding sequence is TGTGCCAGCAGTTCAGGACAGGCCCTGCGAGAGACCCAGTACTTC. It specifies CASSSGQALRETQYF. V is TRBV6-5 and J is TRBJ2-5; 7 bases fit TRBD1. Looked up from germline, CDR1 is MNHEY and CDR2 is SVGAGI. The CDR3 consists of 15 residues. Trimming removed 4 bases from V and 4 bases from J; junction bases left unmatched: 9.

This clone was counted only a few times. The chain joins TRBV7-3 to TRBJ2-1; TRBD2 matches at 11 bases. V lost 5 bases and J lost 6; bases outside the gene matches: 6. This CDR3 contains 15 residues. Germline loops: CDR1 SGHTA, CDR2 FQGTGA. The CDR3 sequence: CASSLGLAVANEQFF. The CDR3 DNA reads TGTGCCAGCAGCCTGGGACTAGCGGTAGCCAATGAGCAGTTCTTC.

V is TRBV4-3 and J is TRBJ2-1, with 12 bases fitting TRBD2. The CDR3 consists of 17 residues. Trimming at V came to 4 bases and at J to 5 bases, leaving 9 bases not matched to a gene. Germline lookup yields CDR1 LGHNA and CDR2 YSLEER. This CDR3 is CASSPRTSGTTNNEQFF. The CDR3 DNA reads as TGCGCCAGCAGCCCGAGGACTAGCGGGACTACCAACAATGAGCAGTTCTTC.

The chain recombines TRBV7-6 with TRBJ1-1, with no clear D. The CDR3 extends over 14 amino acids. Germline CDR1 and CDR2: SGHVS and FNYEAQ. V lost 4 bases and J lost 1, with 10 bases in between. CDR3 sequence: CASSYIGENTEAFF. The CDR3 nucleotides read TGTGCCAGCAGCTACATCGGGGAGAACACTGAAGCTTTCTTT.

The chain couples TRBV7-9 to TRBJ2-7; 14 positions agree with TRBD2. Germline CDR1 reads SEHNR; CDR2 reads FQNEAQ (reference sequence). Losses at the gene ends were 5 bases for V and 3 bases for J; bases not matched to a gene: 3. The CDR3 sequence is 15 residues long. DNA for the CDR3: TGTGCCAGCAGCCAGGGACTAGCGGGAGTCTACGAGCAGTACTTC. Translation gives CASSQGLAGVYEQYF. The full variable domain, its missing parts supplied by reference TRBV7-9 and TRBJ2-7, is DTGVSQNPRHKITKRGQNVTFRCDPISEHNRLYWYRQTLGQGPEFLTYFQNEAQLEKSRLLSDRFSAERPKGSFSTLEIQRTEQGDSAMYLCASSQGLAGVYEQYFGPGTRLTVT.

CDR3: CAISTGPTNEKLFF. In nucleotides, the CDR3 is TGTGCCATCAGCACAGGGCCAACTAATGAAAAACTGTTTTTT. This chain joins TRBV10-3 and TRBJ1-4; weak D call: TRBD1 (6 bases). V was shortened by 6 bases and J by 0 bases, with 8 bases between the two germline ends. Germline CDR1 ENHRY, CDR2 SYGVKD. The CDR3 length is 14 residues.

This clone was detected a few times. The rearrangement joins TRBV6-5 to TRBJ2-2; 7 positions match TRBD1. The CDR3 totals 15 residues. Germline values: CDR1 MNHEY, CDR2 SVGAGI. V shed 7 bases, J shed 0 bases, and the junction held 5 bases outside the gene matches. Written as DNA, the CDR3 is TGTGCCAGCACCCCGGGACAGACGAACACCGGGGAGCTGTTTTTT. Amino acids: CASTPGQTNTGELFF.

This clone came up a few times. The V and J genes are TRBV29-1 and TRBJ1-3; D possibly corresponds to TRBD1 (6 bases). The CDR3 totals 13 residues. The germline V gene encodes CDR1 SQVTM and CDR2 ANQGSEA. V gave up 5 bases and J gave up 1 base, with 9 bases separating them. CDR3 coding DNA: TGCAGCGTTTACAGGGATTCTGGAAACACCATATATTTT. Translating it yields CSVYRDSGNTIYF.

The rearrangement joins TRBV28 to TRBJ1-5; 7 nucleotides match TRBD1. The J segment lost 3 bases and the V segment lost 6 bases, leaving 2 bases of the junction unmatched. CDR1 is MDHEN and CDR2 is SYDVKM in the germline V gene. This CDR3 contains 13 residues. As DNA, the CDR3 is TGTGCCAGCAGGACAGGGAACAATCAGCCCCAGCATTTT. It codes for CASRTGNNQPQHF.